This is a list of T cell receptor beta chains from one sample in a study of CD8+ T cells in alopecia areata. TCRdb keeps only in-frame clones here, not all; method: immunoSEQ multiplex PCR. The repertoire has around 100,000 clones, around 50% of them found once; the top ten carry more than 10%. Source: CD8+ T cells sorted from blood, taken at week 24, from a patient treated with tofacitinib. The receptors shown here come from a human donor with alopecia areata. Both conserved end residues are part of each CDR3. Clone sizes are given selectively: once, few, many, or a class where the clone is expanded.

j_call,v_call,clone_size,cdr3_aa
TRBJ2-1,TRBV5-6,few,CASSLGGLAGGNEQFF
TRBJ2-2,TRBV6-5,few,CASSPDRGDTGELFF
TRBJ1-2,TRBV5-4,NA,CASSSDLYGYTF
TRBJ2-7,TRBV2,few,CASSEGSYEQYF
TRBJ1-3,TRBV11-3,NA,CASSLAYGNTIYF
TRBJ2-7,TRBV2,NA,CASSEAGAGGFHEQYF
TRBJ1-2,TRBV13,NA,CASAWRRLRSGYTF
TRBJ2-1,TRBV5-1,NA,CASSLGPGGPYNEQFF
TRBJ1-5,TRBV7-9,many,CASSLGLTGEQPQHF
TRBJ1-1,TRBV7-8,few,CASSATTGWNEAFF